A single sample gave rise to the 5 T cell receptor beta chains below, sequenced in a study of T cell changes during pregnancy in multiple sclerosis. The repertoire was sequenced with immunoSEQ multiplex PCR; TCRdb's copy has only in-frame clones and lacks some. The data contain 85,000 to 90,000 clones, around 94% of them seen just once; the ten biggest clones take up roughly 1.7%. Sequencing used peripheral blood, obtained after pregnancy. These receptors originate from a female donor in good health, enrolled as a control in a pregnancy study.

CDR3 sequence reads: CASSPQGEEYGYTF. The CDR3 DNA reads as TGTGCCAGCAGCCCACAGGGGGAAGAGTATGGCTACACCTTC. The V call is TRBV7-2, the J call TRBJ1-2, with 8 bases that match TRBD1. Looked up from germline, CDR1 is SGHTA and CDR2 is FQGNSA. CDR3 length: 14 residues. Trimming cost V 5 bases and J 5 bases; bases outside gene matches: 7.

This CDR3 is CASSRGRLAGWADTGELFF. As DNA, the CDR3 is TGTGCCAGCAGCAGGGGGAGACTAGCGGGATGGGCAGACACCGGGGAGCTGTTTTTT. The chain employs TRBV5-8 and TRBJ2-2, with 11 bases fitting TRBD2. The CDR3 has 19 amino acids. Germline trimming cut 4 bases from V and 3 bases from J; bases unmatched to any gene: 14. The germline CDR1 and CDR2 sequences are SGHTS and YDEGEE.

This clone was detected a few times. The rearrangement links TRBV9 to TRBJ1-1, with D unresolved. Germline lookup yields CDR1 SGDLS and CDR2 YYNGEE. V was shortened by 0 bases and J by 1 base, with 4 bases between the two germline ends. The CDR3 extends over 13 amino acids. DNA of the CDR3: TGTGCCAGCAGCGTAGTTCAGAACACTGAAGCTTTCTTT. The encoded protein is CASSVVQNTEAFF.

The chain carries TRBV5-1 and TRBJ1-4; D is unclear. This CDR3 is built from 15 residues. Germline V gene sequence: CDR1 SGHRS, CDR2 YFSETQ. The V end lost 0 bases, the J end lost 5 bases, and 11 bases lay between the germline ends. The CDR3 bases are TGCGCCAGCAGCTTGGAAGCCCGCACCAATGAAAAACTGTTTTTT. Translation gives CASSLEARTNEKLFF.

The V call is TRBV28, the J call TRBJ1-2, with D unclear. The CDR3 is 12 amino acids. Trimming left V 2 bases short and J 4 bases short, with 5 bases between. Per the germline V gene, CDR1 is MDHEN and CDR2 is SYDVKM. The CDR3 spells CASSLAGYGYTF. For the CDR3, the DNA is TGTGCCAGCAGTTTAGCAGGCTATGGCTACACCTTC.